These T cell receptor beta chains were read from a single sample in a study of cytomegalovirus exposure and HLA in healthy donors. Sequencing was performed with immunoSEQ multiplex PCR; in TCRdb, only in-frame clones are kept and a portion is missing. The profile shows roughly 99,000 clones, roughly 87% of them singletons. The sequenced sample was PBMCs. The receptors come from a man younger than 40 in good health and CMV-seropositive. Each CDR3 is given with its conserved first and last residue. Each record gives: clone size, J gene, V gene, D gene, CDR3 DNA, CDR3 protein. The D gene is left open where the match is weak. Expanded clones are given a class, and other clones once, few, many or no size at all.

.,TRBJ2-7,TRBV27,TRBD2,TGTGCCAGCAGAGGACTAGACACGAGCTCCTACGAGCAGTACTTC,CASRGLDTSSYEQYF
.,TRBJ2-1,TRBV9,TRBD2,TGTGCCAGCAGCGTAGAGGGACTAGCGAATGAGCAGTTCTTC,CASSVEGLANEQFF
.,TRBJ1-6,TRBV6-1,TRBD1,TGTGCCAGCCTCAAAGGCAGGGGGCTTAATTCACCCCTCCACTTT,CASLKGRGLNSPLHF
.,TRBJ2-5,TRBV4-1,.,TGCGCCAGCAGCCAAGACCCACAGGGGGGGGTGGTAGAGACCCAGTACTTC,CASSQDPQGGVVETQYF
.,TRBJ2-3,TRBV27,.,TGTGCCAGCAGTTTAACTAGTCCGGGGACAGATACGCAGTATTTT,CASSLTSPGTDTQYF
few,TRBJ1-5,TRBV6-1,.,TGTGCCAGCAGCGTTGAACAGGGTAGACATCAGCCCCAGCATTTT,CASSVEQGRHQPQHF
.,TRBJ1-3,TRBV30,.,TGTGCCGGACTGGGGGGTTCTGGAAACACCATATATTTT,CAGLGGSGNTIYF
.,TRBJ2-7,TRBV1,.,TGCACCAGCAGCCTTACCGGGACTAGCGGGGGGGGCCGAAGCTACGAGCAGTACTTC,CTSSLTGTSGGGRSYEQYF
.,TRBJ2-2,TRBV4-1,.,TGCGCCAGCAGCCAAGATGGGAGACCGACCGGGGAGCTGTTTTTT,CASSQDGRPTGELFF
.,TRBJ1-1,TRBV6-5,TRBD1,TGTGCCAGCAGTAGTTGGACAGGCGGCACTGAAGCTTTCTTT,CASSSWTGGTEAFF
.,TRBJ1-5,TRBV15,.,TGTGCCACCAGCAGAGATTTGGGGGAGGGCAATCAGCCCCAGCATTTT,CATSRDLGEGNQPQHF
.,TRBJ2-6,TRBV7-9,.,TGTGCCAGCGGGGGTAGTGGCGGGGCCAACGGCCTGACTTTC,CASGGSGGANGLTF
.,TRBJ2-5,TRBV2,.,TGTGCCACTCGTGGGGGCTTGGGAGAGACCCAGTACTTC,CATRGGLGETQYF
.,TRBJ1-1,TRBV5-6,.,TGTGCCAGCAGCTTGGTCAGAATGAACACTGAAGCTTTCTTT,CASSLVRMNTEAFF
.,TRBJ2-1,TRBV12-5,TRBD2,TGTGCTAGTGGTTGGCCTAGCGGGGGGGCTGAGGGTGAGCAGTTCTTC,CASGWPSGGAEGEQFF
.,TRBJ2-7,TRBV29-1,TRBD2,TGCAGCGTTGACGGGGGGAACCCCTACGAGCAGTACTTC,CSVDGGNPYEQYF
.,TRBJ2-4,TRBV19,TRBD1,TGTGCCAGTAGTGACTTACAGGGGGCCAAAAACATTCAGTACTTC,CASSDLQGAKNIQYF
.,TRBJ1-1,TRBV4-1,TRBD1,TGCGCCAGCAGCCAAGATTTCTTTGGGGACAGGGGGGGATTTAACACTGAAGCTTTCTTT,CASSQDFFGDRGGFNTEAFF
.,TRBJ1-2,TRBV5-1,TRBD1,TGCGCCAGCAGCGGGGACAGTTGGGGTATTGTTGGCTACACCTTC,CASSGDSWGIVGYTF
.,TRBJ2-2,TRBV7-6,TRBD1,TGTGCCAGCAGCCCGGGGACAGTGAACACCGGGGAGCTGTTTTTT,CASSPGTVNTGELFF
.,TRBJ2-7,TRBV5-4,.,TGTGCCAGCAGCCCCGGTACGGGAGAGCAGTACTTC,CASSPGTGEQYF
.,TRBJ2-7,TRBV5-4,TRBD1,TGTGCCAGCAGCAATCGGGACAGCCCCTACGAGCAGTACTTC,CASSNRDSPYEQYF
.,TRBJ2-1,TRBV11-2,TRBD1,TGTGCCAGCAGCGTACACAGGGGAAAATCGGGCAATGAGCAGTTCTTC,CASSVHRGKSGNEQFF
.,TRBJ1-2,TRBV27,TRBD1,TGTGCCAGCAGGAAGGAACAGGGGGCGCGTGGCTACACCTTC,CASRKEQGARGYTF
.,TRBJ1-2,TRBV7-9,.,TGTGCCAGCAGCTTAGGGGCCTCTGGCTACACCTTC,CASSLGASGYTF
few,TRBJ2-1,TRBV5-1,TRBD2,TGCGCCAGCAGCTTGACGGGGGGTTACAATGAGCAGTTCTTC,CASSLTGGYNEQFF
.,TRBJ2-7,TRBV19,TRBD2,TGTGCCAGTAGTGGACTAGCGGGGGACGAGCAGTACTTC,CASSGLAGDEQYF
few,TRBJ1-5,TRBV19,.,TGTGCCAGTTTACCGGGGGGGAATCAGCCCCAGCATTTT,CASLPGGNQPQHF
.,TRBJ2-7,TRBV27,TRBD1,TGTGCCAGCAGGGGTCCGGGACAGGGTTCCTACGAGCAGTACTTC,CASRGPGQGSYEQYF
few,TRBJ1-6,TRBV7-9,TRBD1,TGTGCCAGCAGCTTCAGACCGGGACAGGGTTTTGCGAATTCACCCCTCCACTTT,CASSFRPGQGFANSPLHF
once,TRBJ2-4,TRBV29-1,.,TGCAGCGTCCTCCAGGGGGGTAAAAACATTCAGTACTTC,CSVLQGGKNIQYF
few,TRBJ1-1,TRBV5-1,.,TGCGCCAGCAGCTTGCAGGGCATACCGAACACTGAAGCTTTCTTT,CASSLQGIPNTEAFF
.,TRBJ2-2,TRBV25-1,TRBD1,TGTGCCAGCAGTCCGACCGGGACAGAGAACACCGGGGAGCTGTTTTTT,CASSPTGTENTGELFF
.,TRBJ2-7,TRBV6-5,TRBD1,TGTGCCAGCAGGTGGGACAGGGGTTCGATCGAGCAGTACTTC,CASRWDRGSIEQYF
.,TRBJ1-5,TRBV6-1,.,TGTGCCAGCAGCTCCTCGGGCAGCGGGCAGCCCCAGCATTTT,CASSSSGSGQPQHF
.,TRBJ1-2,TRBV7-3,.,TGTGCCAGCATCCCTACCCCCAAATGGGCTGGCTACACCTTC,CASIPTPKWAGYTF
.,TRBJ2-7,TRBV2,.,TGTGCCATCTCAGCGGTCTCCTACGAGCAGTACTTC,CAISAVSYEQYF
.,TRBJ1-1,TRBV2,TRBD1,TGTGCCAGCTTTCCAGGGGGAGTGAACACTGAAGCTTTCTTT,CASFPGGVNTEAFF
.,TRBJ2-4,TRBV11-2,.,TGTGCCAGCAGCTTAGATCGGAGGATTCAGTACTTC,CASSLDRRIQYF
.,TRBJ2-2,TRBV6-4,.,TGTGCCAGCAGTGACTCGGAAGGGGCAGGGGAGCTGTTTTTT,CASSDSEGAGELFF
.,TRBJ1-2,TRBV5-1,.,TGCGCCAGCAGCTTTACAGGGATGGAAGGCTACACCTTC,CASSFTGMEGYTF
.,TRBJ1-2,TRBV5-6,TRBD1,TGTGCCAGCAGCTACGCAACACAGGGGGTAGGGTATGGCTACACCTTC,CASSYATQGVGYGYTF
.,TRBJ2-3,TRBV25-1,.,TGTGCCAGCAGTGAAAATGGGCGTGTCTTTCATACGCAGTATTTT,CASSENGRVFHTQYF
.,TRBJ2-1,TRBV6-5,TRBD2,TGTGCCAGCAGTCAGACTAGCGGGGGGCTTTATGAGCAGTTCTTC,CASSQTSGGLYEQFF
.,TRBJ1-2,TRBV19,TRBD1,TGTGCCAGTAGTACCCAGGGGGTTGGCTACACCTTC,CASSTQGVGYTF
.,TRBJ2-7,TRBV11-3,TRBD2,TGTGCCAGCAGCCCGTCCCCGGCTAGCGGCTACGAGCAGTACTTC,CASSPSPASGYEQYF
once,TRBJ1-2,TRBV6-6,TRBD1,TGTGCCAGCAGCTCCGGGACAGTGTACTTAGGAGGCTACACCTTC,CASSSGTVYLGGYTF
.,TRBJ1-6,TRBV6-5,.,TGTGCCAGCAGTAGTACAGGACCTACTTCACCCCTCCACTTT,CASSSTGPTSPLHF
.,TRBJ2-5,TRBV4-1,.,TGCGCCAGCAGCCAAGATGGGGCGACCCAGTACTTC,CASSQDGATQYF
once,TRBJ1-1,TRBV6-5,TRBD1,TGTGCCAGCAGTTTTGACAGGGTCGGAACTGAAGCTTTCTTT,CASSFDRVGTEAFF
.,TRBJ1-3,TRBV5-1,.,TGCGCCAGCAGCGCCAAGACAGGCGGGGGAAACACCATATATTTT,CASSAKTGGGNTIYF
.,TRBJ2-2,TRBV10-3,.,TGTGCCATCAACGGAGGCACCGGGGAGCTGTTTTTT,CAINGGTGELFF
once,TRBJ2-1,TRBV7-2,TRBD2,TGTGCCAGCAGCTTAGTACTAGCGGGGGGGTACAATGAGCAGTTCTTC,CASSLVLAGGYNEQFF
.,TRBJ2-7,TRBV2,TRBD2,TGTGCCAGCAGTGCTGGGCTAGCGGGCGGCGAGCAGTACTTC,CASSAGLAGGEQYF
once,TRBJ2-1,TRBV7-3,TRBD1,TGTGCCAGCAGCCCACAGGGGGCCCGAAAATACAATGAGCAGTTCTTC,CASSPQGARKYNEQFF
.,TRBJ2-7,TRBV4-1,.,TGCGCCAGCAGCCCCTGGGACATTACTTCCTACGAGCAGTACTTC,CASSPWDITSYEQYF
few,TRBJ2-1,TRBV2,TRBD2,TGTGCCAGCAACCGGCTAGCGGGGGCGGGGGAGCAGTTCTTC,CASNRLAGAGEQFF
.,TRBJ1-6,TRBV19,TRBD1,TGTGTCAGCACCGGGACAGGGGGTAATTCACCCCTCCACTTT,CVSTGTGGNSPLHF
.,TRBJ1-4,TRBV6-1,.,TGTGCCAGCAGTGAAATCTTGACACCTAATGAAAAACTGTTTTTT,CASSEILTPNEKLFF